A selection of T cell receptor beta chains follows, all from one sample in a study of CD8 T cells in ankylosing spondylitis. MiXCR, run by TCRdb on the 5' RACE reads, gives a single entry per CDR3 protein. The sample has about 500,000 distinct CDR3 sequences; roughly 5% are singletons. Sequencing was performed on blood, either unsorted or a sorted T cell fraction (not recorded which). The receptors here all came from a male donor with ankylosing spondylitis. CDR3s include the opening cysteine and the closing phenylalanine or tryptophan. The D gene is left open where the match is weak. Size tells how often a clone was seen (once, few, many) or the class of an expanded clone, and some rows leave it out.

D gene: TRBD2; clone size: many; V gene: TRBV5-1; J gene: TRBJ2-1; CDR3 DNA: TGCGCCAGCAGCGCGCGCGGGGGCTACAATGAGCAGTTCTTC; CDR3 protein: CASSARGGYNEQFF
D gene: -; clone size: many; V gene: TRBV9; J gene: TRBJ2-3; CDR3 DNA: TGTGCCAGCAGCGTAATGACTAGTGCTGATACGCAGTATTTT; CDR3 protein: CASSVMTSADTQYF
D gene: -; clone size: many; V gene: TRBV6-5; J gene: TRBJ1-4; CDR3 DNA: TGTGCCAGCAGTTACTCGATACAGCGAACTAATGAAAAACTGTTTTTT; CDR3 protein: CASSYSIQRTNEKLFF
D gene: TRBD1; clone size: many; V gene: TRBV28; J gene: TRBJ1-5; CDR3 DNA: TGTGCCAGCAGCCTAGGGACAGGGGGCGTCCAGCCCCAGCATTTT; CDR3 protein: CASSLGTGGVQPQHF
D gene: -; clone size: many; V gene: TRBV12-3/TRBV12-4; J gene: TRBJ1-5; CDR3 DNA: TGTGCCAGCAGCCCCGGGGTAACTAGCAATCAGCCCCAGCATTTT; CDR3 protein: CASSPGVTSNQPQHF
D gene: -; clone size: many; V gene: TRBV20-1; J gene: TRBJ2-5; CDR3 DNA: TGCAGTGCTAGAGTAGGAGGGGTGGAGACCCAGTACTTC; CDR3 protein: CSARVGGVETQYF
D gene: -; clone size: many; V gene: TRBV6-2/TRBV6-3; J gene: TRBJ1-1; CDR3 DNA: TGTGCCAGCAGTTATGCCGGTACTGAAGCTTTCTTT; CDR3 protein: CASSYAGTEAFF
D gene: -; clone size: few; V gene: TRBV24-1; J gene: TRBJ2-3; CDR3 DNA: TGTGCCACCAGCCCGGGCGATACGCAGTATTTT; CDR3 protein: CATSPGDTQYF
D gene: TRBD1; clone size: few; V gene: TRBV6-2/TRBV6-3; J gene: TRBJ1-4; CDR3 DNA: TGTGCCAGCAGTTACGACAGGGTGGGAAAACTGTTTTTT; CDR3 protein: CASSYDRVGKLFF
D gene: -; clone size: many; V gene: TRBV28; J gene: TRBJ2-7; CDR3 DNA: TGTGCCAGCAGGATTAGCGCGGTCTACGAGCAGTACTTC; CDR3 protein: CASRISAVYEQYF
D gene: -; clone size: few; V gene: TRBV7-2; J gene: TRBJ1-5; CDR3 DNA: TGTGCCAGCAGCTCGGGTCTCGAGGGTCAGCCCCAGCATTTT; CDR3 protein: CASSSGLEGQPQHF
D gene: -; clone size: many; V gene: TRBV20-1; J gene: TRBJ1-6; CDR3 DNA: TGCAGTGCTAGAGATTGGGGGGGCTATAATTCACCCCTCCACTTT; CDR3 protein: CSARDWGGYNSPLHF
D gene: -; clone size: -; V gene: TRBV3-1; J gene: TRBJ1-1; CDR3 DNA: TGTGCCAGCAGCCACCAAAGCGGACCGGACACCAGCATGAACACTGAAGCTTTCTTT; CDR3 protein: CASSHQSGPDTSMNTEAFF
D gene: -; clone size: many; V gene: TRBV7-2; J gene: TRBJ2-3; CDR3 DNA: TGTGCCAGCAGCTTAGGGACAGTGGGCACAGATACGCAGTATTTT; CDR3 protein: CASSLGTVGTDTQYF
D gene: -; clone size: many; V gene: TRBV20-1; J gene: TRBJ1-2; CDR3 DNA: TGCAGTGCTAGAGAATTCTATGGCTACACCTTC; CDR3 protein: CSAREFYGYTF
D gene: -; clone size: few; V gene: TRBV5-1; J gene: TRBJ2-3; CDR3 DNA: TGCGCCAGCAGCTTGGAAGGGACCGATAGCGCAGATACGCAGTATTTT; CDR3 protein: CASSLEGTDSADTQYF
D gene: -; clone size: many; V gene: TRBV28; J gene: TRBJ2-7; CDR3 DNA: TGTGCCAGCAGACCCCGCATTTCCACCCCAAGCTCCTACGAGCAGTACTTC; CDR3 protein: CASRPRISTPSSYEQYF
D gene: TRBD2; clone size: many; V gene: TRBV5-4; J gene: TRBJ2-5; CDR3 DNA: TGTGCCAGCAGCGGGATAGCGGGAGCCCAAGAGACCCAGTACTTC; CDR3 protein: CASSGIAGAQETQYF
D gene: TRBD1; clone size: few; V gene: TRBV18; J gene: TRBJ2-7; CDR3 DNA: TGTGCCAGCTCGGGAGGACAGGGCTCCTACGAGCAGTACTTC; CDR3 protein: CASSGGQGSYEQYF
D gene: -; clone size: many; V gene: TRBV7-2; J gene: TRBJ1-1; CDR3 DNA: TGTGCCAGCAGCTTAGCCTGGGGTCCGAACACTGAAGCTTTCTTT; CDR3 protein: CASSLAWGPNTEAFF
D gene: TRBD1; clone size: -; V gene: TRBV10-2; J gene: TRBJ2-5; CDR3 DNA: TGCGCCAGCAGTGTCTCAGGGGGCGGGCAAGAGACCCAGTACTTC; CDR3 protein: CASSVSGGGQETQYF
D gene: -; clone size: many; V gene: TRBV7-9; J gene: TRBJ1-6; CDR3 DNA: TGTGCCAGCAGCTTAGGGAGCTCCTATAATTCACCCCTCCACTTT; CDR3 protein: CASSLGSSYNSPLHF
D gene: -; clone size: many; V gene: TRBV20-1; J gene: TRBJ2-2; CDR3 DNA: TGCAGTGCTTCGGGACGCACAGGGACCGGGGAGCTGTTTTTT; CDR3 protein: CSASGRTGTGELFF
D gene: TRBD2; clone size: many; V gene: TRBV10-3; J gene: TRBJ2-3; CDR3 DNA: TGTGCCATCAGTGATTCGGGACTAGCGGGGTCCACAGATACGCAGTATTTT; CDR3 protein: CAISDSGLAGSTDTQYF
D gene: TRBD2; clone size: many; V gene: TRBV20-1; J gene: TRBJ2-1; CDR3 DNA: TGCAGTGCTAGGCGGGAGGTGAATGAGCAGTTCTTC; CDR3 protein: CSARREVNEQFF
D gene: -; clone size: -; V gene: TRBV7-2; J gene: TRBJ2-3; CDR3 DNA: TGTGCCAGCAGCTATATCCCCCAGGGCACCACAGATACGCAGTATTTT; CDR3 protein: CASSYIPQGTTDTQYF
D gene: TRBD2; clone size: many; V gene: TRBV29-1; J gene: TRBJ2-7; CDR3 DNA: TGCAGCGTTGGAGGTGCCGGGACTAGCGGGGAATCCAACTACGAGCAGTACTTC; CDR3 protein: CSVGGAGTSGESNYEQYF
D gene: -; clone size: many; V gene: TRBV10-3; J gene: TRBJ2-7; CDR3 DNA: TGTGCCATCAGTAAAGGACTTACGCACGAGCAGTACTTC; CDR3 protein: CAISKGLTHEQYF
D gene: TRBD2; clone size: few; V gene: TRBV11-2; J gene: TRBJ2-5; CDR3 DNA: TGTGCCAGCAGCTTAGAACTCAGTGGGTTAGCGGGGGGGCTCCAAGAGACCCAGTACTTC; CDR3 protein: CASSLELSGLAGGLQETQYF
D gene: -; clone size: many; V gene: TRBV10-3; J gene: TRBJ2-7; CDR3 DNA: TGTGCCATCAGTGAGTCGGTAGGAGTCTACGAGCAGTACTTC; CDR3 protein: CAISESVGVYEQYF
D gene: TRBD2; clone size: many; V gene: TRBV4-3; J gene: TRBJ2-1; CDR3 DNA: TGCGCCAGCAGCCAAGATGGGGGGACTAGCGGGGGTAATGAGCAGTTCTTC; CDR3 protein: CASSQDGGTSGGNEQFF
D gene: -; clone size: many; V gene: TRBV7-8; J gene: TRBJ2-1; CDR3 DNA: TGTGCCAGCAGCTTAGGGGTTCTGAGCTCCTACAATGAGCAGTTCTTC; CDR3 protein: CASSLGVLSSYNEQFF
D gene: TRBD2; clone size: -; V gene: TRBV7-9; J gene: TRBJ2-3; CDR3 DNA: TGTGCCAGCAGCTTCACCCCGGGACTAGCGCGAGATACGCAGTATTTT; CDR3 protein: CASSFTPGLARDTQYF
D gene: -; clone size: many; V gene: TRBV20-1; J gene: TRBJ2-1; CDR3 DNA: TGCAGTGCTAGATCCATTGAGGGGAGCTCCTACAATGAGCAGTTCTTC; CDR3 protein: CSARSIEGSSYNEQFF
D gene: -; clone size: many; V gene: TRBV12-3/TRBV12-4; J gene: TRBJ2-5; CDR3 DNA: TGTGCCAGCAGTTTAGGCCAGGGGGGATTTGAGACCCAGTACTTC; CDR3 protein: CASSLGQGGFETQYF
D gene: TRBD2; clone size: -; V gene: TRBV7-9; J gene: TRBJ2-3; CDR3 DNA: TGTGCCAGCAGCGCCCCCAGCGGGGGGGTCCCAGATACGCAGTATTTT; CDR3 protein: CASSAPSGGVPDTQYF
D gene: -; clone size: -; V gene: TRBV15; J gene: TRBJ2-5; CDR3 DNA: TGTGCCACCAGCAGAGATCCGGGCGGGCAAGAGACCCAGTACTTC; CDR3 protein: CATSRDPGGQETQYF
D gene: -; clone size: many; V gene: TRBV24-1; J gene: TRBJ2-7; CDR3 DNA: TGTGCCACCAGTGACCCACGGGGGTCAGCCTACGAGCAGTACTTC; CDR3 protein: CATSDPRGSAYEQYF
D gene: -; clone size: many; V gene: TRBV12-3/TRBV12-4; J gene: TRBJ2-7; CDR3 DNA: TGTGCCAGCAGTGTTAGCGGCTCCTACGAGCAGTACTTC; CDR3 protein: CASSVSGSYEQYF
D gene: -; clone size: many; V gene: TRBV6-2/TRBV6-3; J gene: TRBJ2-1; CDR3 DNA: TGTGCCAGCAGTTACTCTACTCCCCGGGAGTTATCCTACAATGAGCAGTTCTTC; CDR3 protein: CASSYSTPRELSYNEQFF
D gene: -; clone size: -; V gene: TRBV7-2; J gene: TRBJ1-5; CDR3 DNA: TGTGCCAGCACACCGGGGCCCAATCAGCCCCAGCATTTT; CDR3 protein: CASTPGPNQPQHF
D gene: TRBD2; clone size: many; V gene: TRBV29-1; J gene: TRBJ2-1; CDR3 DNA: TGCAGCGTGACTAGCGGGACCCTCAATGAGCAGTTCTTC; CDR3 protein: CSVTSGTLNEQFF
D gene: TRBD1; clone size: many; V gene: TRBV20-1; J gene: TRBJ2-2; CDR3 DNA: TGCAGTGCATCGAGGGGGACAGGTAGTGACGGGGAGCTGTTTTTT; CDR3 protein: CSASRGTGSDGELFF
D gene: TRBD1; clone size: many; V gene: TRBV29-1; J gene: TRBJ2-3; CDR3 DNA: TGCAGCGCCGGCGACAGGGGCACAGATACGCAGTATTTT; CDR3 protein: CSAGDRGTDTQYF
D gene: TRBD2; clone size: many; V gene: TRBV29-1; J gene: TRBJ2-1; CDR3 DNA: TGCAGCGTTGAAGATCTTGAGGGGACTAGCGTCAACAATGAGCAGTTCTTC; CDR3 protein: CSVEDLEGTSVNNEQFF
D gene: TRBD1; clone size: few; V gene: TRBV6-2/TRBV6-3; J gene: TRBJ2-7; CDR3 DNA: TGTGCCAGCAGTTACGGTGGACAGGGATTTATCTACGAGCAGTACTTC; CDR3 protein: CASSYGGQGFIYEQYF
D gene: -; clone size: -; V gene: TRBV20-1; J gene: TRBJ1-1; CDR3 DNA: TGCAGTGCTGGGCGGGCTAACATGAACACTGAAGCTTTCTTT; CDR3 protein: CSAGRANMNTEAFF
D gene: -; clone size: many; V gene: TRBV7-2; J gene: TRBJ2-1; CDR3 DNA: TGTGCCAGCAGCTTAAGTGGGGCACTATACAATGAGCAGTTCTTC; CDR3 protein: CASSLSGALYNEQFF
D gene: -; clone size: many; V gene: TRBV6-1; J gene: TRBJ2-5; CDR3 DNA: TGTGCCAGCAGCAAAACAGGGGGCGCGGGGGGAGAGACCCAGTACTTC; CDR3 protein: CASSKTGGAGGETQYF
D gene: -; clone size: many; V gene: TRBV20-1; J gene: TRBJ2-4; CDR3 DNA: TGCAGTGCTAAACGAGAAGACATTCAGTACTTC; CDR3 protein: CSAKREDIQYF
D gene: -; clone size: many; V gene: TRBV10-3; J gene: TRBJ2-1; CDR3 DNA: TGTGCCACCAGTGTTGCCAGGCGCGACAATGAGCAGTTCTTC; CDR3 protein: CATSVARRDNEQFF
D gene: -; clone size: many; V gene: TRBV7-2; J gene: TRBJ2-5; CDR3 DNA: TGTGCCAGCAGCTGGGACTTCCAAGAGACCCAGTACTTC; CDR3 protein: CASSWDFQETQYF
D gene: -; clone size: many; V gene: TRBV6-5; J gene: TRBJ2-7; CDR3 DNA: TGTGCCAGCAGTTACCTCCCGACAGTCTCCTACGAGCAGTACTTC; CDR3 protein: CASSYLPTVSYEQYF